Listed below are T cell receptor beta chains from one sample, sequenced in a study of cytotoxic CD8 clonotypes in ibrutinib-treated CLL. Using immunoSEQ multiplex PCR, the repertoire was profiled, and TCRdb retains in-frame clones only, with some absent. Seen here are about 130,000 clones, approximately 81% observed once, and the top ten hold roughly 13%. The sample was PBMCs, taken after 12 months of ibrutinib treatment. The receptors derive from a human donor with chronic lymphocytic leukemia. Each CDR3 is given with its conserved first and last residue. A D gene is named only where the DNA matches it firmly. Some rows mark clone size as missing; the rest say once, few, many or name a class of expanded clone.

>-|TRBJ1-1|-|TRBV5-4
CASSLGRAGEAFF
TGTGCCAGCAGCTTGGGGAGGGCCGGTGAAGCTTTCTTT
>-|TRBJ2-5|TRBD2|TRBV25-1
CASSEHSGRGEETQYF
TGTGCCAGCAGTGAACATAGCGGGAGGGGGGAAGAGACCCAGTACTTC
>-|TRBJ2-5|-|TRBV7-2
CASSFDRGSEETQYF
TGTGCCAGCAGCTTTGATCGGGGGAGTGAAGAGACCCAGTACTTC
>-|TRBJ2-1|TRBD2|TRBV7-8
CASSPRTSGAYNEQFF
TGTGCCAGCAGCCCCCGGACTAGCGGGGCCTACAATGAGCAGTTCTTC
>-|TRBJ2-7|-|TRBV5-6
CASSSRQDYSYEQYF
TGTGCCAGCAGCTCTAGACAGGACTACTCCTACGAGCAGTACTTC
>-|TRBJ1-2|TRBD1|TRBV6-6
CASRRHNRGGYGYTF
TGTGCCAGCAGGAGACACAACAGGGGCGGCTATGGCTACACCTTC
>once|TRBJ2-7|-|TRBV29-1
CSVVPPGTVTYEQYF
TGCAGCGTCGTACCTCCCGGGACCGTTACCTACGAGCAGTACTTC
>-|TRBJ2-1|-|TRBV6-5
CASSWDRSTLNEQFF
TGTGCCAGCAGCTGGGACCGCTCGACCCTCAATGAGCAGTTCTTC
>-|TRBJ2-7|TRBD1|TRBV4-1
CASSQITTGVPYEQYF
TGCGCCAGCAGCCAAATTACAACAGGGGTTCCCTACGAGCAGTACTTC
>-|TRBJ2-1|TRBD2|TRBV15
CATSRGLADYNEQFF
TGTGCCACCAGCCGGGGACTAGCGGACTACAATGAGCAGTTCTTC
>-|TRBJ2-7|-|TRBV28
CASSPPFYKIRTYEQYF
TGTGCCAGCAGTCCCCCCTTCTATAAAATTCGTACCTACGAGCAGTACTTC
>-|TRBJ2-7|TRBD2|TRBV18
CASSPPLANSYEQYF
TGTGCCAGCTCACCACCACTAGCGAACTCCTACGAGCAGTACTTC
>-|TRBJ2-7|TRBD2|TRBV7-9
CASSQVAGKVSYEQYF
TGTGCCAGCAGCCAAGTAGCGGGAAAAGTTTCCTACGAGCAGTACTTC
>-|TRBJ2-7|TRBD2|TRBV6-1
CASKLAPIYEQYF
TGTGCCAGTAAACTAGCGCCAATATACGAGCAGTACTTC
>-|TRBJ2-1|-|TRBV29-1
CSVITGTPDEQFF
TGCAGCGTAATTACCGGGACTCCAGATGAGCAGTTCTTC
>-|TRBJ2-2|TRBD2|TRBV27
CASSSLAGGGTGELFF
TGTGCCAGCAGTTCATTAGCGGGAGGGGGGACCGGGGAGCTGTTTTTT
>-|TRBJ2-7|-|TRBV5-1
CASKEGAAGEQYF
TGCGCCAGCAAAGAAGGGGCCGCGGGAGAGCAGTACTTC
>-|TRBJ2-1|TRBD2|TRBV7-6
CASRTPGLAGEDSSYNEQFF
TGTGCCAGCAGAACTCCGGGACTAGCGGGAGAAGATAGCTCCTACAATGAGCAGTTCTTC
>-|TRBJ2-7|-|TRBV11-3
CASSPGATSEQYF
TGTGCCAGCAGCCCCGGGGCCACGAGCGAGCAGTACTTC
>-|TRBJ2-5|-|TRBV19
CASSMSWEGETQYF
TGTGCCAGTAGTATGAGTTGGGAAGGAGAGACCCAGTACTTC
>-|TRBJ2-5|-|TRBV13
CASTRDRRGETQYF
TGTGCCAGCACCCGAGACAGGCGGGGGGAGACCCAGTACTTC
>-|TRBJ1-1|-|TRBV6-5
CASSRGGVTEAFF
TGTGCCAGCAGTCGAGGAGGAGTCACTGAAGCTTTCTTT
>once|TRBJ2-5|TRBD2|TRBV5-3
CARSLWRGRVETQYF
TGTGCCAGAAGCTTATGGCGCGGGAGGGTGGAGACCCAGTACTTC